Listed below are T cell receptor beta chains from one sample, sequenced in a study of T cell responses to AZD1222 COVID-19 vaccine. Profiled with immunoSEQ multiplex PCR; TCRdb holds only in-frame clones, not every one. The sample records about 94,000 clones, about 85% being singletons. Sequencing used peripheral blood, obtained 28 days after the second AZD1222 dose. Receptors originate from an adult who received the AZD1222 COVID-19 vaccine. Each CDR3 is given with its conserved first and last residue. Each record gives: clone size, V gene, D gene, J gene, CDR3 DNA, CDR3 protein. A D gene is named only where the DNA matches it firmly. Clone size appears in some rows only: once, few, many, or a class for an expanded clone.

.	TRBV10-2	.	TRBJ2-7	TGCGCCAGCAGTGAGCGTAGCGCGAGCCGATCCTACGAGCAGTACTTC	CASSERSASRSYEQYF
.	TRBV29-1	.	TRBJ1-2	TGCAGCGTGGGTGCCGATTATGGCTACACCTTC	CSVGADYGYTF
.	TRBV9	.	TRBJ1-1	TGTGCCAGCAGGAGAAAGCCAAACACTGAAGCTTTCTTT	CASRRKPNTEAFF
.	TRBV2	.	TRBJ1-4	TGTGCCAGCAGTTTAAGGGCCGTGGGGGAAAAACTGTTTTTT	CASSLRAVGEKLFF
.	TRBV5-1	TRBD2	TRBJ2-1	TGCGCCAGCAGCCCAGCGGGAGGGTCCTACAATGAGCAGTTCTTC	CASSPAGGSYNEQFF
once	TRBV25-1	TRBD1	TRBJ2-2	TGTGCCAGCAGTCGGACAGGGGACACCGGGGAGCTGTTTTTT	CASSRTGDTGELFF
.	TRBV30	.	TRBJ1-5	TGTGCCTGGACCCAGGGAGGGACGCCCCAGCATTTT	CAWTQGGTPQHF
.	TRBV7-2	.	TRBJ1-1	TGTGCCAGCAGCTTAGGGGGCAGGGACACTGAAGCTTTCTTT	CASSLGGRDTEAFF
.	TRBV5-5	.	TRBJ1-4	TGTGCCAGCAGCTTGGAGGGGACACAGGATGAAAAACTGTTTTTT	CASSLEGTQDEKLFF
.	TRBV7-8	.	TRBJ2-7	TGTGCCAGCAGCTTAATGTCAGGAATCTCCTACGAGCAGTACTTC	CASSLMSGISYEQYF
.	TRBV6-5	.	TRBJ1-1	TGTGCCAGCAGTCGCGACTCAATGAACACTGAAGCTTTCTTT	CASSRDSMNTEAFF
.	TRBV5-1	TRBD2	TRBJ2-1	TGCGCCAGCAGCCTTGCGCGGTGGAGCGGGGGGAACAATGAGCAGTTCTTC	CASSLARWSGGNNEQFF
.	TRBV28	.	TRBJ1-6	TGTGCCAGCAGGAGCTTAGGAATAAATAATTCACCCCTCCACTTT	CASRSLGINNSPLHF
.	TRBV4-1	.	TRBJ1-2	TGCGCCAGCAGCCAACTAGGGCTTGGCAGGGCGGGCTACACCTTC	CASSQLGLGRAGYTF
.	TRBV5-1	TRBD1	TRBJ1-6	TGCGCCAGCAGCTTGCGGGAACAGGGGAATTCACCCCTCCACTTT	CASSLREQGNSPLHF
.	TRBV7-2	.	TRBJ2-5	TGTGCCAGCAGTGGAGATTCGGAGACCCAGTACTTC	CASSGDSETQYF
.	TRBV7-2	.	TRBJ2-7	TGTGCCAGCAGCTTAGCGGGAGTCACCTCCTACGAGCAGTACTTC	CASSLAGVTSYEQYF
.	TRBV28	.	TRBJ1-1	TGTGCCAGCAGTTTCCCCCTACCCATGAACACTGAAGCTTTCTTT	CASSFPLPMNTEAFF
.	TRBV4-3	.	TRBJ2-1	TGCGCCAGCAGCCAAGACAGAAGCTCCTACAATGAGCAGTTCTTC	CASSQDRSSYNEQFF
.	TRBV28	.	TRBJ1-1	TGTGCCAGCAGTTTATGGCCAGGGGCGAACACTGAAGCTTTCTTT	CASSLWPGANTEAFF
.	TRBV2	.	TRBJ2-2	TGTGCCAGCCGGTCATCACAGGGATTGAACACCGGGGAGCTGTTTTTT	CASRSSQGLNTGELFF
.	TRBV18	.	TRBJ2-2	TGTGCCAGCTCACCTTCGCAGGGGAACACCGGGGAGCTGTTTTTT	CASSPSQGNTGELFF
few	TRBV6-5	.	TRBJ1-3	TGTGCCAGCAGTTACGGCAGGGCATCGGGAAACACCATATATTTT	CASSYGRASGNTIYF
few	TRBV19	TRBD1	TRBJ1-5	TGTGCCAGTAGTACGCGGGGCCGGGACAGCGGCCAGCCCCAGCATTTT	CASSTRGRDSGQPQHF
.	TRBV7-3	.	TRBJ2-7	TGTGCCAGCAGCCCCGGCGGACAGTTGGGCTACGAGCAGTACTTC	CASSPGGQLGYEQYF
.	TRBV24-1	.	TRBJ2-7	TGTGCCACCGAGGGGGGGACAGGAATTACGTACTTC	CATEGGTGITYF
.	TRBV14	.	TRBJ2-5	TGTGCCAGCAGCCATATCCCACTGACAGGTCCGTTGGAGACCCAGTACTTC	CASSHIPLTGPLETQYF
.	TRBV5-5	.	TRBJ2-2	TGTGCCAGCAGCTTCGCAGGGTTGGACACCGCGGAGCTGTTTTTT	CASSFAGLDTAELFF
few	TRBV11-3	.	TRBJ2-2	TGTGCCAGCAGCTTAGTACCAGGGTCGGATCCCGGGGAGCTGTTTTTT	CASSLVPGSDPGELFF
.	TRBV5-1	TRBD1	TRBJ2-2	TGCGCCAGCAGCCGAGGACAGGAGAACACCGGGGAGCTGTTTTTT	CASSRGQENTGELFF
.	TRBV6-6	.	TRBJ2-7	TGTGCCAGCAGTTCCGGGCTGAGCTCCTACGAGCAGTACTTC	CASSSGLSSYEQYF